A selection of T cell receptor beta chains follows, all from one sample in a study of early stage breast cancer tumors. Method: immunoSEQ multiplex PCR; TCRdb's copy keeps in-frame clones and lacks some. The sample has roughly 10,000 clones; around 72% are singletons. The material sequenced was breast tumor tissue. The receptors come from a person aged 70 to 80 with breast cancer. Both conserved end residues are part of each CDR3. Fields, in order: D gene, J gene, V gene, clone size, CDR3 protein, CDR3 DNA. A D gene is named only where the DNA matches it firmly. Expanded clones get a size class; other rows say once, few or many, or leave the size out.

>.|TRBJ1-1|TRBV5-1|.
CASSPAGPSITEAFF
TGCGCCAGCAGCCCCGCAGGCCCCTCGATCACTGAAGCTTTCTTT
>.|TRBJ1-2|TRBV7-2|.
CASSSIRTYYGYTF
TGTGCCAGCAGCTCGATAAGGACATACTATGGCTACACCTTC
>TRBD2|TRBJ2-5|TRBV5-1|.
CASSKTGGRETQYF
TGCGCCAGCAGCAAAACGGGGGGAAGGGAGACCCAGTACTTC
>TRBD2|TRBJ2-1|TRBV9|.
CASSPRSGGIYNEQFF
TGTGCCAGCAGTCCTCGTAGCGGGGGGATCTACAATGAGCAGTTCTTC
>.|TRBJ2-3|TRBV15|.
CATSRGGPPDTQYF
TGTGCCACCAGCAGAGGCGGGCCCCCCGATACGCAGTATTTT
>TRBD2|TRBJ2-3|TRBV30|.
CAWRLAGATDTQYF
TGTGCCTGGAGACTAGCGGGGGCCACAGATACGCAGTATTTT
>TRBD1|TRBJ1-2|TRBV19|.
CASGPGTGDGYTF
TGTGCCAGTGGACCCGGGACAGGGGATGGCTACACCTTC
>.|TRBJ2-1|TRBV6-4|.
CASSDGVAEGYNEQFF
TGTGCCAGCAGTGACGGGGTAGCGGAGGGCTACAATGAGCAGTTCTTC
>TRBD1|TRBJ1-2|TRBV18|large
CASSPAAQGQGWGYTF
TGTGCCAGCTCACCAGCAGCCCAGGGACAGGGTTGGGGCTACACCTTC
>.|TRBJ2-6|TRBV10-3|.
CAISELDGSGANVLTF
TGTGCCATCAGTGAGTTAGATGGCTCTGGGGCCAACGTCCTGACTTTC
>TRBD1|TRBJ1-1|TRBV5-1|.
CASSFLQGGGTEAFF
TGCGCCAGCAGCTTTTTACAGGGGGGAGGCACTGAAGCTTTCTTT
>TRBD2|TRBJ2-3|TRBV10-3|.
CAISESPGGSVDTQYF
TGTGCCATCAGTGAGTCACCGGGGGGGTCGGTAGATACGCAGTATTTT
>TRBD1|TRBJ1-2|TRBV19|.
CASSLDRVFDGYTF
TGTGCCAGTAGCTTGGACAGGGTCTTCGATGGCTACACCTTC
>.|TRBJ2-1|TRBV11-2|.
CASSPFEARNEQFF
TGTGCCAGCAGCCCCTTTGAAGCACGCAATGAGCAGTTCTTC
>TRBD2|TRBJ2-1|TRBV7-8|.
CASSLALAGGYNEQFF
TGTGCCAGCAGCTTAGCCCTAGCGGGGGGCTACAATGAGCAGTTCTTC
>.|TRBJ2-1|TRBV11-2|once
CASSLVIRYNEQFF
TGTGCCAGCAGCTTAGTTATCCGTTACAATGAGCAGTTCTTC
>.|TRBJ2-5|TRBV11-2|.
CASSFVRGGETQYF
TGTGCCAGCAGCTTTGTAAGGGGGGGCGAGACCCAGTACTTC
>.|TRBJ1-4|TRBV19|.
CASRLPGEFGKLFF
TGTGCCAGTAGGCTACCCGGGGAGTTTGGTAAACTGTTTTTT
>.|TRBJ1-5|TRBV19|.
CASSQGQPQHF
TGTGCCAGCTCTCAGGGACAGCCCCAGCATTTT
>.|TRBJ2-7|TRBV28|.
CASSLTRQNEQYF
TGTGCCAGCAGTTTGACGAGACAAAACGAGCAGTACTTC
>.|TRBJ1-4|TRBV2|.
CATQVQEKLFF
TGTGCCACCCAGGTCCAGGAAAAACTGTTTTTT
>TRBD1|TRBJ1-2|TRBV19|.
CASARGWTGLRGYTF
TGTGCCAGTGCCCGGGGGTGGACAGGCCTTCGCGGCTACACCTTC
>TRBD1|TRBJ2-7|TRBV19|.
CASSARDRVREQYF
TGTGCCAGTAGTGCTCGGGACAGGGTCAGGGAGCAGTACTTC
>.|TRBJ2-2|TRBV4-3|.
CASSPASGELFF
TGCGCCAGCAGCCCCGCCAGCGGGGAGCTGTTTTTT
>.|TRBJ1-1|TRBV15|.
CATSYSSNTEAFF
TGTGCCACCAGCTACAGCTCGAACACTGAAGCTTTCTTT
>TRBD2|TRBJ2-5|TRBV4-1|.
CASSQDGTRETQYF
TGCGCCAGCAGCCAAGATGGGACTAGAGAGACCCAGTACTTC
>TRBD1|TRBJ2-3|TRBV5-1|.
CASGTGGTDTQYF
TGCGCCAGCGGGACAGGGGGCACAGATACGCAGTATTTT
>.|TRBJ1-4|TRBV6-5|.
CASSYGGTNEKLFF
TGTGCCAGCAGTTACGGGGGCACTAATGAAAAACTGTTTTTT
>.|TRBJ1-1|TRBV7-9|few
CASSLITEAFF
TGTGCCAGCAGCTTAATAACTGAAGCTTTCTTT
>TRBD1|TRBJ1-1|TRBV19|.
CASSMGTGWGTEAFF
TGTGCCAGTAGTATGGGGACAGGCTGGGGCACTGAAGCTTTCTTT
>TRBD1|TRBJ2-2|TRBV2|.
CASSKKQGESTGELFF
TGTGCCAGCAGTAAAAAACAGGGGGAATCCACCGGGGAGCTGTTTTTT
>TRBD1|TRBJ1-2|TRBV5-6|few
CASGIGTGGLSEAF
TGTGCCAGCGGCATAGGGACAGGAGGTCTATCTGAGGCCTTC
>TRBD1|TRBJ1-1|TRBV11-2|.
CASSSYRGRGTEAFF
TGTGCCAGCAGCTCATACAGGGGGCGAGGGACTGAAGCTTTCTTT
>TRBD1|TRBJ1-2|TRBV6-6|few
CASSFGGTGQAGYTF
TGTGCCAGCAGTTTCGGCGGGACAGGGCAAGCAGGCTACACCTTC
>.|TRBJ1-1|TRBV5-1|once
CASTEGVETEAFF
TGCGCCAGCACAGAGGGAGTGGAGACTGAAGCTTTCTTT
>TRBD2|TRBJ2-3|TRBV6-5|.
CASSYFPRLAGNTQYF
TGTGCCAGCAGTTACTTCCCCAGACTAGCGGGGAATACGCAGTATTTT